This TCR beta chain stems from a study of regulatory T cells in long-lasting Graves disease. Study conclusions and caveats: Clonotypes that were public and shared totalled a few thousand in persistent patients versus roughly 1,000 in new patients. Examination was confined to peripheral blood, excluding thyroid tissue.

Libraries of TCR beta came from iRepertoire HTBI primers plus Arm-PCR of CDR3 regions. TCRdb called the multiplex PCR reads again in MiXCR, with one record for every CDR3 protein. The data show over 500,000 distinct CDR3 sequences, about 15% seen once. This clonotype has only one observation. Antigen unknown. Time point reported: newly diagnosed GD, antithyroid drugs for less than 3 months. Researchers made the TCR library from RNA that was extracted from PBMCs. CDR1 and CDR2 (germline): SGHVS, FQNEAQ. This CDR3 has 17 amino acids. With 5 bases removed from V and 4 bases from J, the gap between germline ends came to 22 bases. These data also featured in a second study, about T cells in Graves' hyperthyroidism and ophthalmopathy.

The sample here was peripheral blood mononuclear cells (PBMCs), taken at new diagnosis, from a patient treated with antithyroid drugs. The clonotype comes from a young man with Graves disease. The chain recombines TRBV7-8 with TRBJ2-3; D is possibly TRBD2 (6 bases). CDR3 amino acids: CASSVRLVGRGADTQYF. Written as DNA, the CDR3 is TGTGCCAGCAGCGTAAGACTAGTTGGTAGGGGTGCAGATACGCAGTATTTT.